Reported below is one T cell receptor beta chain. No antigen is known for it. Healthy and HIV-negative, the adult donors had no recent acute infections or vaccinations. For each subset, genomic DNA was distributed in equal portions over several immunoSEQ plates. The table came from immunoSEQ multiplex PCR; TCRdb's copy has only in-frame clones and leaves some out. The sample records about 980,000 clones, 60% to 85% being singletons. The data derive from a study of shared clonotypes between healthy human individuals. Study conclusions and caveats: All-four-donor shared clonotypes had higher generation probabilities than non-shared clonotypes did. Sharing across four donors was highest in naive CD4 (around 5%) and lowest in memory CD8 (0.4%).

V was pared by 7 bases and J by 0 bases, with 4 bases of the junction left unmatched. The CDR3 covers 14 residues. CDR1 is MRHNA and CDR2 is SNTAGT in the germline V gene. This TCR was recovered from a young man in good health. Sample: memory CD4+ T cells sorted from blood. This sample's subset: CD45RA-negative fraction. The J gene is TRBJ1-2, the V gene TRBV6-4; 8 nucleotides agree with TRBD1. The CDR3 loop reads CASKRTGSNYGYTF. In DNA, the CDR3 is TGTGCCAGCAAGAGGACAGGGTCTAACTATGGCTACACCTTC.